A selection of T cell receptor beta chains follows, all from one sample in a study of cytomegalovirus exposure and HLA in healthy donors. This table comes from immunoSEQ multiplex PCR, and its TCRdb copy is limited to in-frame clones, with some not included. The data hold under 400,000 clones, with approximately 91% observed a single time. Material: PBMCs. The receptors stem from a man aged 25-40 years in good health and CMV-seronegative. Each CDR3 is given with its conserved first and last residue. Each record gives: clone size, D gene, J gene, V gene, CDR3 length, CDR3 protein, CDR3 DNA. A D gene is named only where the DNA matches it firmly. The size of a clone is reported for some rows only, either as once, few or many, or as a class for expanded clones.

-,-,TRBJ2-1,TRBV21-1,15,CASSATSGGAYEQFF,TGTGCCAGCAGCGCGACTAGCGGGGGGGCGTATGAGCAGTTCTTC
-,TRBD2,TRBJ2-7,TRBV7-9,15,CASSDTRGGNYEQYF,TGTGCCAGCAGCGATACCCGGGGGGGGAACTACGAGCAGTACTTC
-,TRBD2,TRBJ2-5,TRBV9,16,CASSVLAGGTGETQYF,TGTGCCAGCAGCGTGCTAGCGGGGGGGACTGGAGAGACCCAGTACTTC
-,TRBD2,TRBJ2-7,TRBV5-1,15,CASSVDTSVGREQYF,TGCGCCAGCAGCGTCGATACTAGCGTGGGACGCGAGCAGTACTTC
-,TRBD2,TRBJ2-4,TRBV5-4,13,CASSLAGGNIQYF,TGTGCCAGCAGCCTTGCGGGGGGAAACATTCAGTACTTC
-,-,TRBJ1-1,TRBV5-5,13,CASSLLSEPEAFF,TGTGCCAGCAGCTTGCTCAGCGAACCTGAAGCTTTCTTT
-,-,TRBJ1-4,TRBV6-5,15,CASRSRNREKEKLFF,TGTGCCAGCAGATCCAGAAATCGGGAGAAGGAAAAACTGTTTTTT
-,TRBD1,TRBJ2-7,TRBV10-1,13,CASSESGRGEQYF,TGCGCCAGCAGTGAGTCGGGCAGGGGGGAGCAGTACTTC
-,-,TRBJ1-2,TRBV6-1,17,CASSEAPGEESVYGYTF,TGTGCCAGCAGTGAAGCCCCGGGGGAGGAGTCTGTTTATGGCTACACCTTC
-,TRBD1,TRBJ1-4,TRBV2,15,CASSPLTGDTEKLFF,TGTGCCAGCAGTCCCCTGACAGGGGATACAGAAAAACTGTTTTTT
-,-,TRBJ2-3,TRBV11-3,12,CASSLHTDTQYF,TGTGCCAGCAGCTTACACACAGATACGCAGTATTTT
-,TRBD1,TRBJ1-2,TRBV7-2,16,CASSFPRDRINYGYTF,TGTGCCAGCAGCTTTCCCCGGGACAGGATTAACTATGGCTACACCTTC
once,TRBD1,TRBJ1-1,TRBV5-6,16,CASSFGGTGGYTEAFF,TGTGCCAGCAGCTTTGGTGGTACAGGGGGGTACACTGAAGCTTTCTTT
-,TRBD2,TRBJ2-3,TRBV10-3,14,CAISEAGEIDTQYF,TGTGCCATCAGTGAGGCGGGGGAAATTGATACGCAGTATTTT
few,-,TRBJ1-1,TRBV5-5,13,CASSLAGNTEAFF,TGTGCCAGCAGCTTGGCAGGGAACACTGAAGCTTTCTTT
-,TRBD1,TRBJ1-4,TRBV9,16,CASSPYWGQPNEKLFF,TGTGCCAGCAGCCCCTATTGGGGACAGCCTAATGAAAAACTGTTTTTT
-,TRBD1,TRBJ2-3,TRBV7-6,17,CASSLGDRVGFTDTQYF,TGTGCCAGCAGCTTAGGAGACAGGGTAGGGTTCACAGATACGCAGTATTTT
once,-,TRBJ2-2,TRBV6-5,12,CASSYGPGELFF,TGTGCCAGCAGTTATGGGCCCGGGGAGCTGTTTTTT
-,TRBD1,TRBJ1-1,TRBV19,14,CASRVRQGGTEAFF,TGTGCCAGTAGGGTGAGACAGGGGGGAACTGAAGCTTTCTTT
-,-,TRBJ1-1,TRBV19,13,CASSSRRNTEAFF,TGTGCCAGTAGTTCCCGGAGGAACACTGAAGCTTTCTTT
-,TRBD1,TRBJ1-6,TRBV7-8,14,CASSPRDRGSPLHF,TGTGCCAGCAGCCCCCGGGACAGGGGTTCACCCCTCCACTTT
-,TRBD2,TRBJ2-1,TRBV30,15,CAWSELAGGPRVQFF,TGTGCCTGGAGCGAACTAGCGGGGGGGCCCCGGGTGCAGTTCTTC
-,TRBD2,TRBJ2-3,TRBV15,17,CATSSGTSGEYTDTQYF,TGTGCCACCAGCAGCGGGACTAGCGGTGAATACACAGATACGCAGTATTTT
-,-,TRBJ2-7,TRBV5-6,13,CASSLDITYEQYF,TGTGCCAGCAGCCTGGACATAACCTACGAGCAGTACTTC
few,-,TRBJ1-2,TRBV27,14,CASSPNGENYGYTF,TGTGCCAGCAGTCCCAACGGGGAGAACTATGGCTACACCTTC
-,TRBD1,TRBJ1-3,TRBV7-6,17,CASSLGRTGPSGNTIYF,TGTGCCAGCAGCTTAGGGAGGACAGGGCCCTCTGGAAACACCATATATTTT
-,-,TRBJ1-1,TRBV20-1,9,CSARREAFF,TGCAGTGCTAGGAGAGAAGCTTTCTTT
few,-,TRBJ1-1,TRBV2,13,CASRPGDSSRAFF,TGTGCCAGCAGGCCGGGAGATTCCAGTCGAGCTTTCTTT
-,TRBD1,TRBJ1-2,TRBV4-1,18,CASSQAWDRGLRGYGYTF,TGCGCCAGCAGCCAAGCTTGGGACAGGGGGCTAAGGGGCTATGGCTACACCTTC
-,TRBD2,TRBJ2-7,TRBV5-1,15,CASSWDGTNSYEQYF,TGCGCCAGCAGCTGGGACGGGACTAACTCCTACGAGCAGTACTTC
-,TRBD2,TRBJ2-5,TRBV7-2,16,CASSLALAGGPETQYF,TGTGCCAGCAGCTTAGCTCTAGCGGGGGGGCCAGAGACCCAGTACTTC
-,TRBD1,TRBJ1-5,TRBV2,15,CASSENRGRGQPQHF,TGTGCCAGCAGTGAGAACAGGGGAAGAGGACAGCCCCAGCATTTT
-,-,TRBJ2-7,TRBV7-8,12,CASSLAALEQYF,TGTGCCAGCAGCTTAGCGGCCTTGGAGCAGTACTTC
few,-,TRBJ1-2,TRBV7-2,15,CASSLFLWGDYGYTF,-
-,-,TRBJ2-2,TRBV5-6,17,CASSLVRRASQPGELFF,TGTGCCAGCAGCTTGGTCCGGCGGGCTAGCCAACCCGGGGAGCTGTTTTTT
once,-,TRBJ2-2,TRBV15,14,CATSMVANTGELFF,TGTGCCACCAGCATGGTAGCGAACACCGGGGAGCTGTTTTTT
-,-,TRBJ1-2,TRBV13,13,CASSPVRSYGYTF,TGTGCCAGCAGCCCCGTGCGGTCCTATGGCTACACCTTC
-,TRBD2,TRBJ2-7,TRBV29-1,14,CSVDLAGSSYEQYF,TGCAGCGTTGATCTAGCGGGGAGCTCCTACGAGCAGTACTTC
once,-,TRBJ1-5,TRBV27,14,CASSFGVPGQPQHF,TGTGCCAGCAGTTTTGGAGTACCTGGTCAGCCCCAGCATTTT
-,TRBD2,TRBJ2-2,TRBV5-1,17,CASSLALAGEDTGELFF,TGCGCCAGCAGCTTGGCACTAGCGGGGGAGGACACCGGGGAGCTGTTTTTT
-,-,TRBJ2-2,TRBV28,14,CASSLLANTGELFF,TGTGCCAGCAGTTTACTAGCGAACACCGGGGAGCTGTTTTTT
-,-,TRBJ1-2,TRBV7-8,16,CASSSPRTEANYGYTF,TGTGCCAGCAGCTCCCCCCGGACAGAGGCTAACTATGGCTACACCTTC
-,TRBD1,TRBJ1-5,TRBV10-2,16,CASSENHRGRNQPQHF,TGCGCCAGCAGTGAAAACCACAGGGGTCGAAACCAGCCCCAGCATTTT
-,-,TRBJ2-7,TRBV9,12,CASSGGGSEQYF,TGTGCCAGCAGCGGAGGGGGTAGCGAGCAGTACTTC
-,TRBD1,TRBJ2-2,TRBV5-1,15,CASRFTGQTTGELFF,TGCGCCAGCAGATTTACGGGACAGACCACCGGGGAGCTGTTTTTT
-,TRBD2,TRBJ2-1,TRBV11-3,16,CASSQRLAATYNEQFF,TGTGCCAGCAGCCAAAGACTAGCGGCCACGTACAATGAGCAGTTCTTC
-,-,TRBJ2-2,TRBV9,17,CASSAHRVNPNTGELFF,TGTGCCAGCAGCGCGCACCGGGTCAATCCGAACACCGGGGAGCTGTTTTTT
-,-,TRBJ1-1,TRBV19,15,CASSTTGGVLREAFF,TGTGCCAGTAGTACCACGGGGGGGGTACTGCGTGAAGCTTTCTTT
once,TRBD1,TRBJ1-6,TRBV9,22,CASSAPRDRGRHESSYNSPLHF,TGTGCCAGCAGCGCCCCCCGGGACAGGGGGCGTCATGAGAGCTCCTATAATTCACCCCTCCACTTT
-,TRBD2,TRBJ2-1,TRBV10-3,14,CAIRGLAGGNEQFF,TGTGCCATCAGGGGACTAGCGGGGGGGAATGAGCAGTTCTTC
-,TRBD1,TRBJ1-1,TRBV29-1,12,CSVGQGDTEAFF,TGCAGCGTAGGACAGGGCGACACTGAAGCTTTCTTT
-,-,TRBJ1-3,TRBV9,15,CASSVGGGSGNTIYF,TGTGCCAGCAGCGTAGGCGGGGGCTCTGGAAACACCATATATTTT
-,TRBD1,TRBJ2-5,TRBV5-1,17,CASSFQTQWTGEETQYF,TGCGCCAGCAGCTTTCAAACGCAGTGGACAGGGGAAGAGACCCAGTACTTC
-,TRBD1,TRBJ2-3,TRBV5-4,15,CASSLRQGVTDTQYF,TGTGCCAGCAGCTTGCGACAGGGTGTCACAGATACGCAGTATTTT
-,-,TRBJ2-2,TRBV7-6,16,CASSPGPGFDTGELFF,TGTGCCAGCAGCCCAGGCCCGGGGTTCGACACCGGGGAGCTGTTTTTT